This T cell receptor beta chain was documented in a study of Tregs in tolerant kidney transplant recipients. Study-level findings and limits: Antigen-driven expansion was suggested because donor-specific Tregs expanded more than all Tregs in tolerant patients. Few patients were studied, so findings need validation in larger groups. This study did not directly address biological reproducibility.

Assay: immunoSEQ multiplex PCR; the TCRdb copy retains only in-frame clones and omits some. Here the sample table reports nearly 15,000 clones. Germline V gene lookup returns CDR1 SGHVS and CDR2 FNYEAQ. V lost 3 bases and J 3 bases, leaving 6 bases between the germline ends. The CDR3 covers 13 residues. Related graft donors supplied nonmyeloablative bone marrow transplants, and mixed chimerism was transient. Unstimulated regulatory T cells (CD4+CD25+CD127-), CD4+CD25- non-regulatory cells, CD4 and CD8 cells were FACS-sorted from thawed PBMCs. In regard to this clone: The antigen remains undetermined. The read terminates 3 residues ahead of where the CDR3 ends, so the germline J gene completes it. Additional DNA sequences in this sample encode the identical CDR3.

The TCR comes from a human patient who received a combined kidney and bone marrow transplant. These T cells may partly come from the graft donor. The material sequenced was CD4+ T cells from blood (PBMCs), taken 12 months after the transplant. J is TRBJ1-5 and V is TRBV7-6; possibly TRBD1 for D (5 bases). CDR3 DNA, as far as it was read: TGTGCCAGCAGCTTGACAGTCAATCAGCCC. It specifies CASSLTVNQP. The full CDR3 sequence reads CASSLTVNQPQHF. Based on the CDR3 plus reference TRBV7-6 and TRBJ1-5, the full variable domain is GAGVSQSPRYKVTKRGQDVALRCDPISGHVSLYWYRQALGQGPEFLTYFNYEAQQDKSGLPNDRFSAERPEGSISTLTIQRTEQRDSAMYRCASSLTVNQPQHFGDGTRLSIL.